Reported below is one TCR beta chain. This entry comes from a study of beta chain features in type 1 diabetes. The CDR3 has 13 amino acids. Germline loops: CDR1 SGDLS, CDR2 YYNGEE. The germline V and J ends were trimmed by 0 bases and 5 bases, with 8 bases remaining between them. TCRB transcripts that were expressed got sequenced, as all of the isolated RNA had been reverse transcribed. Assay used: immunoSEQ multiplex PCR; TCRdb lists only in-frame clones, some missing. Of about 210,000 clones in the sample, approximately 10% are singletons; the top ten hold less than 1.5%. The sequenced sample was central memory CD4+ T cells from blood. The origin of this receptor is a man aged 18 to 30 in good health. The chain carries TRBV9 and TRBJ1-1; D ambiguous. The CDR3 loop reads CASSVEKGTEAFF. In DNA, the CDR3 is TGTGCCAGCAGCGTAGAAAAAGGGACTGAAGCTTTCTTT. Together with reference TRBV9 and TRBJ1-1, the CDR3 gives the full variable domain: DSGVTQTPKHLITATGQRVTLRCSPRSGDLSVYWYQQSLDQGLQFLIQYYNGEERAKGNILERFSAQQFPDLHSELNLSSLELGDSALYFCASSVEKGTEAFFGQGTRLTVV.